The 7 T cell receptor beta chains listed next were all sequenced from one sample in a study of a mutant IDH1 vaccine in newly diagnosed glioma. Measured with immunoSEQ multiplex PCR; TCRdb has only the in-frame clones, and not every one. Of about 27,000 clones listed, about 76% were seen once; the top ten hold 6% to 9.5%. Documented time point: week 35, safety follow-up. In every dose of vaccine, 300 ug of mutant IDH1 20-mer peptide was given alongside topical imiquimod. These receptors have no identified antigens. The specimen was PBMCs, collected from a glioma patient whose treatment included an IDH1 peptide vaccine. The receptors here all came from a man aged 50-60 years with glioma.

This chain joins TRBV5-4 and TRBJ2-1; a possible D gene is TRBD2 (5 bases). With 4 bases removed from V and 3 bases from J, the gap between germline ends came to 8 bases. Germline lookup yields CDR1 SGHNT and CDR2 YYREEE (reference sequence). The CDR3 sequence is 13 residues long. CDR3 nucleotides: TGTGCCAGCAGCCCGGACTTCTACAATGAGCAGTTCTTC. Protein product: CASSPDFYNEQFF.

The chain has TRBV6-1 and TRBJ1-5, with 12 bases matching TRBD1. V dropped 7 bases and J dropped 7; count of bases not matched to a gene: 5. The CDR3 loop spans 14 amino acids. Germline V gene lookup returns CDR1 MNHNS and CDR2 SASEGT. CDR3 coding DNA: TGTGCCAGCACCGGGACAGGGGGCCGGCAGCCCCAGCATTTT. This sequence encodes CASTGTGGRQPQHF.

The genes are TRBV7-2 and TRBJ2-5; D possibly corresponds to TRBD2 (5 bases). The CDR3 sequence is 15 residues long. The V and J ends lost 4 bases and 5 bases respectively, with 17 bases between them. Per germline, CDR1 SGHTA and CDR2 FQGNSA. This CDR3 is CASSWLVGSGETQYF. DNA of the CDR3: TGTGCCAGCAGCTGGTTGGTCGGTTCGGGGGAGACCCAGTACTTC.

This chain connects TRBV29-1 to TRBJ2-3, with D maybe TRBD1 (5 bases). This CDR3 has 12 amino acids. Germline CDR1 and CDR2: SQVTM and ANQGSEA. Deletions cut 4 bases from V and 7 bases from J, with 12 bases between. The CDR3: CSVVGPLNTQYF. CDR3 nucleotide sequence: TGCAGCGTTGTGGGGCCTCTAAATACGCAGTATTTT.

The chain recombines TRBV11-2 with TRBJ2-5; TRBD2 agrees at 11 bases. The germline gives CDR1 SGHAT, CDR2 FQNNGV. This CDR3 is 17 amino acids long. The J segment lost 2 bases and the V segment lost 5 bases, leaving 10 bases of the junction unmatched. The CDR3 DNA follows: TGTGCCAGCAGCAGCTGGCCGGGACTAGCGGCACAAGAGACCCAGTACTTC. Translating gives CASSSWPGLAAQETQYF.

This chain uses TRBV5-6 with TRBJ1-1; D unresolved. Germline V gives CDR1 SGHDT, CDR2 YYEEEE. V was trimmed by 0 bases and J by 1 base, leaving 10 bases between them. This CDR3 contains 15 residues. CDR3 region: CASSLVASANTEAFF. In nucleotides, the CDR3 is TGTGCCAGCAGCTTGGTTGCGTCAGCGAACACTGAAGCTTTCTTT.

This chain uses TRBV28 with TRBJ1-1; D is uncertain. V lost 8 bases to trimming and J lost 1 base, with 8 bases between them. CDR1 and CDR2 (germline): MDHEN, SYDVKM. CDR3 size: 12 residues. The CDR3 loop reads CASDTPNTEAFF. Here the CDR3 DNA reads TGTGCCAGCGATACTCCGAACACTGAAGCTTTCTTT.